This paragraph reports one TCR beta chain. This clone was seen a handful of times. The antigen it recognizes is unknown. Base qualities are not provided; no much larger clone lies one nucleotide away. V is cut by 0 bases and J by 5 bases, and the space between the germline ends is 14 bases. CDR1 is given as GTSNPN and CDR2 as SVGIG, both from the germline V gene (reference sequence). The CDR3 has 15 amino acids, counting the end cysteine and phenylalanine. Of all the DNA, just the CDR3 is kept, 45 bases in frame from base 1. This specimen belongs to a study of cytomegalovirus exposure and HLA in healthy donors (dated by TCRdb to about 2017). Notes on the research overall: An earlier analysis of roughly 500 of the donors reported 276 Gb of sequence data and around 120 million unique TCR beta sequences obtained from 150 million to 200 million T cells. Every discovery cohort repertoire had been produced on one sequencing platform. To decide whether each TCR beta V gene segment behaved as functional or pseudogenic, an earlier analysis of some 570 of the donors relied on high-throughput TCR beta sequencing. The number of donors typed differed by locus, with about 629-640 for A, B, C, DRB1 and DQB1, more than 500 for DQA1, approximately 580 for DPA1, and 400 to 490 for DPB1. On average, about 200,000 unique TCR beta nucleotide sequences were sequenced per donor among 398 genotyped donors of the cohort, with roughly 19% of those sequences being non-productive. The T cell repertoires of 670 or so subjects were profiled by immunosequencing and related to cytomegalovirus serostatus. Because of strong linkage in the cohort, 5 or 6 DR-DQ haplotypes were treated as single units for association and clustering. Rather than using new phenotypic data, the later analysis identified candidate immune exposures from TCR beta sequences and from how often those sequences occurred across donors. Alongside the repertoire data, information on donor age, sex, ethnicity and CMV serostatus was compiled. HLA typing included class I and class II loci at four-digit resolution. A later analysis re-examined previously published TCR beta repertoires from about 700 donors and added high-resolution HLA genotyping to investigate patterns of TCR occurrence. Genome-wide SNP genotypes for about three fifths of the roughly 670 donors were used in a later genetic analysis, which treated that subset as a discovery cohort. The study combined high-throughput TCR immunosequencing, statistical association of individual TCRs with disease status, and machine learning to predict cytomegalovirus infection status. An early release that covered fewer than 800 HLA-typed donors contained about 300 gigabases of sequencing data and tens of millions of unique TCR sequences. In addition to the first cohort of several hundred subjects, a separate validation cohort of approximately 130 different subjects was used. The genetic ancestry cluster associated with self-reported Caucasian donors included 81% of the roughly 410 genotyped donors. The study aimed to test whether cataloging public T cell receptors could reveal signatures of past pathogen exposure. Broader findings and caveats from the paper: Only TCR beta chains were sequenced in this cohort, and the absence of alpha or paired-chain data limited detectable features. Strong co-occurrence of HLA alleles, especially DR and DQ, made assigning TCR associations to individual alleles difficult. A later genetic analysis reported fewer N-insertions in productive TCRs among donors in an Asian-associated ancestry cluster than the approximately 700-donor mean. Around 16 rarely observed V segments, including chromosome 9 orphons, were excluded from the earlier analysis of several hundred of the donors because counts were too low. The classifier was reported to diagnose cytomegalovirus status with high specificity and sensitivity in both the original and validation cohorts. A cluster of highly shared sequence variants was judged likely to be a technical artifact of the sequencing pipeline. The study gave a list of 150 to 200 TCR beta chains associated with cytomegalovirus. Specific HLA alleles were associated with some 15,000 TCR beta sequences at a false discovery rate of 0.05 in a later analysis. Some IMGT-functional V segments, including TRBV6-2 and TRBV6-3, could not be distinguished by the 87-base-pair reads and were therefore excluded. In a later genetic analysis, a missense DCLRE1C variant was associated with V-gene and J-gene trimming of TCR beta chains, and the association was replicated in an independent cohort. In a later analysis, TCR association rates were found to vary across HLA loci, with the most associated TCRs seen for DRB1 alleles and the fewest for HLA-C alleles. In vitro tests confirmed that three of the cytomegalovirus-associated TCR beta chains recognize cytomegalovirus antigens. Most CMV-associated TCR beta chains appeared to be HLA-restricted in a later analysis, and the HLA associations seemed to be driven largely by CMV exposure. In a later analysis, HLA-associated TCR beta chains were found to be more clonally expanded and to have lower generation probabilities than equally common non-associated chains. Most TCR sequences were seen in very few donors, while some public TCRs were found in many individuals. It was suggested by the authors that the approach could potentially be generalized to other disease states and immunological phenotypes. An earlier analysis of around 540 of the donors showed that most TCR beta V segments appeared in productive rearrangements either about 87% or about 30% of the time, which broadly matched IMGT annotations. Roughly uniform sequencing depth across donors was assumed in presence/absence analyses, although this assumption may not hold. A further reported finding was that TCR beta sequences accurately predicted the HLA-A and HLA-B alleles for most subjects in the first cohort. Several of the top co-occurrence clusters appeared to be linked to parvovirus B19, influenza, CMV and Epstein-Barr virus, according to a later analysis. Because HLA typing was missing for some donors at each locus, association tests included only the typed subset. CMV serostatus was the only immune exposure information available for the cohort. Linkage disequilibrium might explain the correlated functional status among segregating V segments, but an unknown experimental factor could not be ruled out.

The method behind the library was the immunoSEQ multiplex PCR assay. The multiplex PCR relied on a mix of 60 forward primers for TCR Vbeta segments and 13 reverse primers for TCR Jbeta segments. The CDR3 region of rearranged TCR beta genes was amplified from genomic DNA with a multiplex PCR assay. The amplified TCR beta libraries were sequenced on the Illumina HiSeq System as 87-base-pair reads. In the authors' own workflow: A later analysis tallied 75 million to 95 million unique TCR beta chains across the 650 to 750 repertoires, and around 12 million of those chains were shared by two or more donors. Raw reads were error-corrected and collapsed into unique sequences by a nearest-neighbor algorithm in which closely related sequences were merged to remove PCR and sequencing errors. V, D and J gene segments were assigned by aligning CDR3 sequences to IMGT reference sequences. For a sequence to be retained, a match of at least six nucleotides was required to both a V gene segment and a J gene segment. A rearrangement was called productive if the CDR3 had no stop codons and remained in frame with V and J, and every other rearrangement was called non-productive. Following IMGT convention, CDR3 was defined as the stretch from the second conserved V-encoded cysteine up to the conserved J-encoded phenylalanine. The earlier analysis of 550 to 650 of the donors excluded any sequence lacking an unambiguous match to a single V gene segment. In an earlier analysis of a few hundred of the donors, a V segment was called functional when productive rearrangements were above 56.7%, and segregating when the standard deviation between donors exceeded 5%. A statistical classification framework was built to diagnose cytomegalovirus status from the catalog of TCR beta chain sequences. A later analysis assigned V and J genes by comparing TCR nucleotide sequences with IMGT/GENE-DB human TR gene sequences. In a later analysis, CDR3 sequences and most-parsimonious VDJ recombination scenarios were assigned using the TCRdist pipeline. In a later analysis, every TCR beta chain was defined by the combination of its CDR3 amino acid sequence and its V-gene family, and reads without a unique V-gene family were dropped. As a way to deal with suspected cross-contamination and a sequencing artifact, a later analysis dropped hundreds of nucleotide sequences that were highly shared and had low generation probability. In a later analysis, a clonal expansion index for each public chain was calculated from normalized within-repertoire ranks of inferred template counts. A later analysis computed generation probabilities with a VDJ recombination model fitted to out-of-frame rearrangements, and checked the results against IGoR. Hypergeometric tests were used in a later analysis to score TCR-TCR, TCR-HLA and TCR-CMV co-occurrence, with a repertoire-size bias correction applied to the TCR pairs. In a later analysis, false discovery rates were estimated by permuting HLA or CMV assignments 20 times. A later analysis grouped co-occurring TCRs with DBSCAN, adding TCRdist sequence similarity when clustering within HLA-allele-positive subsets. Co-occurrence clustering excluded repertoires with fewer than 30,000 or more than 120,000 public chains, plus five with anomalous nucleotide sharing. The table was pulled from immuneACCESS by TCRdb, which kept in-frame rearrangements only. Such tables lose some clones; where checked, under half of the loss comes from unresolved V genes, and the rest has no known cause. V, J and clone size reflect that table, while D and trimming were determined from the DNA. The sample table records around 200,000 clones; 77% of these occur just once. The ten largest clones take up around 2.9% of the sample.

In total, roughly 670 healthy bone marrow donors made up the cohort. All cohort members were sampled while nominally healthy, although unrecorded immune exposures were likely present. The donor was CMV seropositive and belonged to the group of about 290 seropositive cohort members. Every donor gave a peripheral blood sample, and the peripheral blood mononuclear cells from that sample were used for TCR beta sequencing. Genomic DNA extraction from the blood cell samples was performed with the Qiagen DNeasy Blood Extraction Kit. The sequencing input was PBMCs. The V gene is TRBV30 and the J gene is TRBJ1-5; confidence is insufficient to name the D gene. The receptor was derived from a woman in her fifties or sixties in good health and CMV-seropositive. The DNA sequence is TGTGCCTGGAGTGTAACGTCCGGCAGGCATCAGCCCCAGCATTTT. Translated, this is CAWSVTSGRHQPQHF.